This TCR beta chain was retrieved from a study of shared clonotypes between healthy human individuals. The study's findings and limits: The naive CD4 repertoires of several donors were compared, and roughly 5% of clonotypes were shared. Incomplete sequencing of sorted subsets was indicated by rarefaction despite large depth. A generally larger estimated richness was seen in naive subsets than in memory subsets. The genetic and exposure-history diversity represented was limited by few donors.

Naivety among CD8 cells was defined by CD45RO negativity and positive CCR7 selection, thereby excluding terminally differentiated effector memory CD45RA+ cells. The CDR3 runs to 15 residues. Trimming removed 2 bases at V and 7 bases at J, with 15 bases between. Germline V gives CDR1 MDHEN, CDR2 SYDVKM. TCRdb's table, derived via immunoSEQ multiplex PCR, lists solely in-frame clones and lacks some. The profile covers around 2,000,000 clones, with around 93% appearing a single time and about 1.5% taken by the ten largest. Points on this clone: What it binds is not known.

The specimen sequenced was naive CD8+ T cells from PBMCs. The origin of this receptor is a young man in good health. Some clones in this sample may be carry-over from other donors' samples. J is TRBJ1-5 and V is TRBV28; no firm D call. The CDR3 sequence: CASSLGFGEPQPQHF. In nucleotides, the CDR3 is TGTGCCAGCAGTTTAGGATTCGGGGAACCACAGCCCCAGCATTTT.